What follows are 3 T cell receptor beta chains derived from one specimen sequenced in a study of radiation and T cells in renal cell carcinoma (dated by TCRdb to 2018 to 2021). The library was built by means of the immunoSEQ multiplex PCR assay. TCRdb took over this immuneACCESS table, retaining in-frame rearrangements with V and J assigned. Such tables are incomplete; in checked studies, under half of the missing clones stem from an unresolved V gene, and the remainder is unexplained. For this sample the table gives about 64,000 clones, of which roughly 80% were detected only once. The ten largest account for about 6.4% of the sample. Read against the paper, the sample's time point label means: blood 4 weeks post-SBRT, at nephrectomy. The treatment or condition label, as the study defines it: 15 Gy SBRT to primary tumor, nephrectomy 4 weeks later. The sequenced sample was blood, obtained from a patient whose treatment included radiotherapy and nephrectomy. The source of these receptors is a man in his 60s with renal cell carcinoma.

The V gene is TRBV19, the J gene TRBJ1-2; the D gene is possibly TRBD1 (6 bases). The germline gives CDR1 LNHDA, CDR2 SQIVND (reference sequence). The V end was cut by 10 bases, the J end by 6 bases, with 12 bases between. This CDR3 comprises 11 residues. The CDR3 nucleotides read TGTGCCACCAAAGGGGGGGATGGCTACACCTTC. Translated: CATKGGDGYTF.

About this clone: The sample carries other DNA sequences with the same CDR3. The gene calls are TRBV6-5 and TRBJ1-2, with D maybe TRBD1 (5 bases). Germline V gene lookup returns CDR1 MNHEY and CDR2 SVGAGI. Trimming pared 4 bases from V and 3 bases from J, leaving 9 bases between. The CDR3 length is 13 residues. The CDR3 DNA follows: TGTGCCAGCAGTTTAACAGGCGACTATGGCTACACCTTC. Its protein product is CASSLTGDYGYTF.

The CDR3 reads CASSPLQGSNNYGYTF. CDR3 coding DNA: TGCGCCAGCAGCCCTCTACAGGGTTCAAATAACTATGGCTACACCTTC. The V call is TRBV5-1, the J call TRBJ1-2; D is possibly TRBD1 (6 bases). CDR3 length equals 16 residues. Trimming shortened V by 4 bases and J by 1 base, and 17 bases separated the two germline ends. CDR1 and CDR2 from the germline V gene are SGHRS and YFSETQ.